What follows are 18 T cell receptor beta chains derived from one specimen sequenced in a study of T cells in Graves' hyperthyroidism and ophthalmopathy. Amplified TCR beta CDR3 regions came from RNA transcripts. RT-PCR in the first round (using the HTBI primer set) targeted the TCR CDR3. A single record per CDR3 protein comes from TCRdb applying MiXCR to the multiplex PCR reads. The sample has about half a million distinct CDR3 sequences; under 25% are singletons. The sample taken for sequencing was blood. These receptors were taken from a man aged 18 to 30 with Graves' hyperthyroidism.

This clonotype was found a few times. V and J are TRBV19 and TRBJ1-1, with D tentatively TRBD1 (6 bases). The germline gives CDR1 LNHDA, CDR2 SQIVND (reference sequence). This CDR3 is 12 amino acids long. The CDR3 coding sequence is TGTGCGGCTCCAATCAGGGGCACTGAAGCTTTCTTT. Residues: CAAPIRGTEAFF.

This clonotype was seen ten or more times. The chain employs TRBV12-3 or TRBV12-4 and TRBJ1-2; possible D gene TRBD1, 5 bases. V was cut by 5 bases and J by 3 bases, with 16 bases left in between. This CDR3 has 15 residues. The CDR3 region has the DNA TGTGCCAGCAGTACGACCCTCCAGACAGACTATGGCTACACCTTC. Its translation is CASSTTLQTDYGYTF.

This clonotype was observed many times. The chain employs TRBV6-5 and TRBJ1-2; D is perhaps TRBD1 (5 bases). The germline V gene has CDR1 MNHEY and CDR2 SVGAGI. The CDR3 is 12 amino acids. V lost 8 bases to trimming and J lost 4 bases, with 11 bases between them. Written as DNA, the CDR3 is TGTGCCAGCGGGGGACCGGTCTATGGCTACACCTTC. It specifies CASGGPVYGYTF.

Worth noting for this clonotype: A read error may explain this, as a much larger clone is one base away. The V and J genes are TRBV29-1 and TRBJ1-1; tentatively, D is TRBD1 (5 bases). The CDR3 is 13 amino acids. Trimming pared 2 bases from V and 1 base from J, leaving 8 bases between. Looked up from germline, CDR1 is SQVTM and CDR2 is ANQGSEA. The CDR3 protein is CSVERGSNTEAFF. The CDR3 nucleotides read TGCAGCGTTGAACGGGGGTCGAACACTGAAGCTTTCTTT. The complete variable domain, with remaining parts taken from reference TRBV29-1 and TRBJ1-1, reads SAVISQKPSRDICQRGTSLTIQCQVDSQVTMMFWYRQQPGQSLTLIATANQGSEATYESGFVIDKFPISRPNLTFSTLTVSNMSPEDSSIYLCSVERGSNTEAFFGQGTRLTVV.

The rearrangement joins TRBV2 to TRBJ1-2, with 7 bases that match TRBD1. Germline CDR1 SNHLY, CDR2 FYNNEI. V gave up 7 bases and J gave up 8 bases; unmatched junction bases: 10. This CDR3 comprises 13 residues. As DNA, the CDR3 is TGTGCCAGCACAGCCCAGACAGGGTCCGGCTACACCTTC. Protein sequence: CASTAQTGSGYTF.

This clonotype was seen at least ten times. The chain uses TRBV11-2 and TRBJ2-7; no clear D gene. Trimming took off 4 bases at V and 5 bases at J, with 9 bases between the two ends. CDR3 length equals 12 residues. Germline V gene data show CDR1 as SGHAT and CDR2 as FQNNGV. The CDR3 sequence is CASSSLTDEQYF. In nucleotides, the CDR3 is TGTGCCAGCAGCTCCCTCACTGACGAGCAGTACTTC.

V usage is TRBV30 and J usage is TRBJ1-5; D is possibly TRBD1 (6 bases). Germline CDR1 is GTSNPN and CDR2 is SVGIG (reference sequence). Trimming shortened V by 3 bases and J by 4 bases, and 13 bases separated the two germline ends. CDR3 size: 14 residues. CDR3 coding DNA: TGTGCCTGGAGGTTGGACAGCGTTAATCAGCCCCAGCATTTT. This translates into CAWRLDSVNQPQHF.

The sample holds many counts of this clonotype. The chain combines TRBV6-1 with TRBJ2-7; D not resolved. Trimming cost V 1 base and J 1 base, with 8 bases left between them. The CDR3 totals 14 residues. Germline CDR1 and CDR2: MNHNS and SASEGT. The CDR3 nucleotides read TGTGCCAGCAGTGAAGGGGCCAATTCCTACGAGCAGTACTTC. Protein sequence: CASSEGANSYEQYF.

In regard to this clonotype: Possible read error: a much larger clone is one base away. The chain carries TRBV28 and TRBJ2-7; perhaps TRBD2 as D (6 bases). The germline CDR1 and CDR2 sequences are MDHEN and SYDVKM. Trimming removed 6 bases from V and 3 bases from J, with 9 bases in between. CDR3 length: 12 amino acids. The CDR3: CASSGGDYEQYF. The CDR3 bases are TGTGCCAGCAGCGGAGGGGACTACGAGCAGTACTTC.

At least ten counts were recorded for this clonotype. This chain joins TRBV15 and TRBJ1-3; unclear D gene. Trimming removed 4 bases from V and 10 bases from J, with 14 bases in between. Per germline, CDR1 LNHNV and CDR2 YYDKDF (reference sequence). There are 13 residues in the CDR3. This CDR3 reads CATSTRSTQTIYF. In nucleotides, the CDR3 is TGTGCCACCAGCACCCGATCGACCCAAACCATATATTTT.

V usage is TRBV12-3 or TRBV12-4 and J usage is TRBJ2-3; 10 bases agree with TRBD2. After removal of 6 bases from V and 6 bases from J, the junction contained 6 bases not matched to a gene. CDR3 size: 14 residues. CDR3 sequence: CASRYPGLADTQYF. In DNA form, the CDR3 reads TGTGCCAGCAGGTACCCGGGACTAGCGGATACGCAGTATTTT.

This clonotype has ten or more counts. J is TRBJ2-7 and V is TRBV27; 11 bases map to TRBD2. Trimming at V came to 7 bases and at J to 3 bases, leaving 5 bases not matched to a gene. CDR3 length: 14 residues. Germline CDR1 reads MNHEY; CDR2 reads SMNVEV (reference sequence). This CDR3 is CASMVGTSGYEQYF. Here the CDR3 DNA reads TGTGCCAGCATGGTGGGGACTAGCGGCTACGAGCAGTACTTC.

This clonotype was seen ten or more times. The chain uses TRBV20-1 and TRBJ2-5; D ambiguous. CDR3 length equals 12 residues. Germline V CDR1 and CDR2: DFQATT, SNEGSKA (reference sequence). Trimming removed 0 bases at V and 4 bases at J, with 6 bases between. The CDR3 coding sequence is TGCAGTGCTAGAGATCCCCTAGAGACCCAGTACTTC. Translating it yields CSARDPLETQYF.

This clonotype was counted many times. This rearrangement joins TRBV19 to TRBJ1-1; TRBD1 might be the D (6 bases). This CDR3 is built from 13 residues. V lost 7 bases, J lost 5 bases, and 14 bases lay in between. Per the germline V gene, CDR1 is LNHDA and CDR2 is SQIVND (reference sequence). This CDR3 is CASKGRGATEAFF. Written as DNA, the CDR3 is TGTGCCAGTAAAGGCAGGGGAGCGACTGAAGCTTTCTTT.

This clonotype has at least ten counts. The V and J genes are TRBV7-9 and TRBJ1-1; D ambiguous. Germline CDR1 reads SEHNR; CDR2 reads FQNEAQ (reference sequence). The CDR3 is 15 amino acids. V lost 4 bases, J lost 6 bases, and 18 bases lay in between. CDR3 sequence: CASSSLGSRISEAFF. CDR3 DNA sequence: TGTGCCAGCAGCTCTCTCGGGTCGCGTATTTCTGAAGCTTTCTTT.

There are many counts of this clonotype. The chain recombines TRBV28 with TRBJ1-5; no clear D gene. V dropped 0 bases and J dropped 5 bases, with 5 bases sitting between them. Looked up from germline, CDR1 is MDHEN and CDR2 is SYDVKM. The CDR3 length is 13 residues. CDR3 sequence: CASSLWGDQPQHF. The CDR3 nucleotides are TGTGCCAGCAGTTTATGGGGAGATCAGCCCCAGCATTTT.

In its sample, this clonotype was seen many times. This chain uses TRBV28 with TRBJ1-1, with TRBD1 as a possible D gene (5 bases). This CDR3 region has 12 residues. The ends were cut back, 6 bases at V and 7 bases at J, with 12 bases in the middle. Germline V gene sequence: CDR1 MDHEN, CDR2 SYDVKM. This chain's CDR3 is CASRRYRYEAFF. The CDR3 region has the DNA TGTGCCAGCAGGCGTTACAGGTATGAAGCTTTCTTT.

This rearrangement joins TRBV28 to TRBJ2-5; D is ambiguous. Germline V CDR1 and CDR2: MDHEN, SYDVKM. Trimming removed 7 bases from V and 1 base from J, with 22 bases in between. The CDR3 contains 17 residues. Written as DNA, the CDR3 is TGTGCCAGCAATGAAAAGCCGGGTCTCAGGTTCCAAGAGACCCAGTACTTC. This codes for CASNEKPGLRFQETQYF.